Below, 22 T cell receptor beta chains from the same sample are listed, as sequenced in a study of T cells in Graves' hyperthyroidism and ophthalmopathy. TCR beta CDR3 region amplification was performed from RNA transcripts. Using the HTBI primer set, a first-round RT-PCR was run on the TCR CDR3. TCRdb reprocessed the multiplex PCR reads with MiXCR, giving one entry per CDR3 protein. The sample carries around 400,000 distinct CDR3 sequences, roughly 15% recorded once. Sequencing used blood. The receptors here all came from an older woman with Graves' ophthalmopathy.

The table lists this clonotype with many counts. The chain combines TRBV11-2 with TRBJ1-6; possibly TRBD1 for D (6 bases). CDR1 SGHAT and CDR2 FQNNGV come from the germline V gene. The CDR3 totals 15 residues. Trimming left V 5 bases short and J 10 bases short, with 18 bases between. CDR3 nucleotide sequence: TGTGCCAGCAGCACCACAGGGAACGAGGGCTCACCCCTCCACTTT. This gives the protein CASSTTGNEGSPLHF.

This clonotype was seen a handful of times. This chain's CDR3 is CAIRSTPGQGYNEQFF. DNA for the CDR3: TGTGCCATCAGGTCTACACCGGGACAGGGCTACAATGAGCAGTTCTTC. J is TRBJ2-1 and V is TRBV10-3, with 9 bases that match TRBD1. CDR3 length: 16 residues. The V gene's germline CDR1 is ENHRY and CDR2 SYGVKD. V lost 6 bases, J lost 3 bases, and 9 bases stayed unmatched.

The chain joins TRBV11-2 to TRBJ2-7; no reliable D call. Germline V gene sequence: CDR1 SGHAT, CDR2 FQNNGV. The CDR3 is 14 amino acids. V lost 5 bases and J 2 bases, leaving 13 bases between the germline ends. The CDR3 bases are TGTGCCAGCAGCCAAAACAGTTTCCCCTACGAGCAGTACTTC. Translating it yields CASSQNSFPYEQYF.

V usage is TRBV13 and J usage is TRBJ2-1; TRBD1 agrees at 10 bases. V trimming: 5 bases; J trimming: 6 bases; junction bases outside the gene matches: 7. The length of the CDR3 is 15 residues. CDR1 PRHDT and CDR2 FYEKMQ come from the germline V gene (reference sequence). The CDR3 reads CASSTDRGLFNEQFF. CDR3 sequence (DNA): TGTGCCAGCAGCACCGACAGGGGGCTATTCAATGAGCAGTTCTTC.

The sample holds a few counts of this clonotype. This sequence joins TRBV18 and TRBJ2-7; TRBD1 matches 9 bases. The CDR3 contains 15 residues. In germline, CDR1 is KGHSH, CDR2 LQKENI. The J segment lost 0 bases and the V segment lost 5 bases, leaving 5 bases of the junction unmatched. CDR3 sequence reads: CASSVPDRGSYEQYF. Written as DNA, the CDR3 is TGTGCCAGCTCAGTTCCGGACAGGGGCTCCTACGAGCAGTACTTC.

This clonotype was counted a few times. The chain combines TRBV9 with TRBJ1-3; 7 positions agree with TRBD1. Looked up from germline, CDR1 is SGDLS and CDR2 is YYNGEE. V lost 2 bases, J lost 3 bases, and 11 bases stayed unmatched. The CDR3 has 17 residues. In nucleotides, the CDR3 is TGTGCCAGCAGCGTCGGGCTAGGACAGGATGTTGGAAACACCATATATTTT. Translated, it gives CASSVGLGQDVGNTIYF.

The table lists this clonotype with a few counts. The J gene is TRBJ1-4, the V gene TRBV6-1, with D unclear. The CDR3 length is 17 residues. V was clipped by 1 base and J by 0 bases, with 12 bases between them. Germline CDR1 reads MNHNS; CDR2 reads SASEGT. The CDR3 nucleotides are TGTGCCAGCAGTGAAGTGGTGGAACTTGCAACTAATGAAAAACTGTTTTTT. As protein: CASSEVVELATNEKLFF.

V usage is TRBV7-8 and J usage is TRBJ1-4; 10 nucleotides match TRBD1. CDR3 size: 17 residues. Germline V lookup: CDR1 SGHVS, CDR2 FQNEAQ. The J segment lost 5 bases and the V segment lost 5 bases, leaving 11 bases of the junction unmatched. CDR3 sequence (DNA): TGTGCCAGCAGCCCCACCCCCCGGACAGGGGGAAATGAAAAACTGTTTTTT. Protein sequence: CASSPTPRTGGNEKLFF.

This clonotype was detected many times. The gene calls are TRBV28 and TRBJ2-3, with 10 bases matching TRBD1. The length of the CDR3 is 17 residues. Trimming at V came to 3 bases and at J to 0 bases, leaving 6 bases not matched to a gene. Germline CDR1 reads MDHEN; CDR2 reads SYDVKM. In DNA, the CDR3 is TGTGCCAGCAGTTTCCAACGGACAGGGGGGAGCACAGATACGCAGTATTTT. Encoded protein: CASSFQRTGGSTDTQYF.

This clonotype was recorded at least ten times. The CDR3 sequence: CARQGDSNTEAFF. DNA for the CDR3: TGTGCCCGTCAAGGGGACTCGAACACTGAAGCTTTCTTT. V usage is TRBV30 and J usage is TRBJ1-1, with TRBD1 as a possible D gene (5 bases). Per the germline V gene, CDR1 is GTSNPN and CDR2 is SVGIG (reference sequence). The CDR3 extends over 13 amino acids. With 8 bases removed from V and 1 base from J, the gap between germline ends came to 14 bases.

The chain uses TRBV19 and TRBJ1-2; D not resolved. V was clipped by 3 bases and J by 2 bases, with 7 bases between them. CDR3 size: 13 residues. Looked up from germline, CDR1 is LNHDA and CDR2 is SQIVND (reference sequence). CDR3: CASSIGRNYGYTF. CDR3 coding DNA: TGTGCCAGTAGTATCGGGCGGAACTATGGCTACACCTTC.

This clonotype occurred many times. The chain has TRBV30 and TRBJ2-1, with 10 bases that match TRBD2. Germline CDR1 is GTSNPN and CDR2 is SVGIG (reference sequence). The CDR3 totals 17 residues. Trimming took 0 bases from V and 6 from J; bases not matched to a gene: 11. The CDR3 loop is CAWSVLPLAGEGNEQFF. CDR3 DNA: TGTGCCTGGAGTGTCCTCCCCCTAGCGGGAGAGGGCAATGAGCAGTTCTTC. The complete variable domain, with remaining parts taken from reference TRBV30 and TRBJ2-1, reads SQTIHQWPATLVQPVGSPLSLECTVEGTSNPNLYWYRQAAGRGLQLLFYSVGIGQISSEVPQNLSASRPQDRQFILSSKKLLLSDSGFYLCAWSVLPLAGEGNEQFFGPGTRLTVL.

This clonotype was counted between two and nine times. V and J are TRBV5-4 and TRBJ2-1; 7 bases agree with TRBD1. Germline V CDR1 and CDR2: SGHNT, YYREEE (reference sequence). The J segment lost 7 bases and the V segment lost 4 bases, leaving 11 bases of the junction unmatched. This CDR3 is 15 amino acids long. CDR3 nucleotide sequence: TGTGCCAGCAGCATTCCGGGACAGAGAGGGAATGAGCAGTTCTTC. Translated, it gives CASSIPGQRGNEQFF.

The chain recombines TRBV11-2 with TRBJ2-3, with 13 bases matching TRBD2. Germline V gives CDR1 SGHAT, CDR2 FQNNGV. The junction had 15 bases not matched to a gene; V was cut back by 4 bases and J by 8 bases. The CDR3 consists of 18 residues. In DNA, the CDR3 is TGTGCCAGCAGCTCGGGACTAGCGGGGAGCTATATCATAGGTACGCAGTATTTT. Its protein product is CASSSGLAGSYIIGTQYF.

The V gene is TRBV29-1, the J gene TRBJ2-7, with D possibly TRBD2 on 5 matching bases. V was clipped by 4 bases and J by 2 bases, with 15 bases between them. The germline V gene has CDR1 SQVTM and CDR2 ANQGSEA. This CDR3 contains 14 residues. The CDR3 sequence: CSVARRGSTYEQYF. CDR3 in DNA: TGCAGCGTTGCCCGACGAGGGAGTACCTACGAGCAGTACTTC.

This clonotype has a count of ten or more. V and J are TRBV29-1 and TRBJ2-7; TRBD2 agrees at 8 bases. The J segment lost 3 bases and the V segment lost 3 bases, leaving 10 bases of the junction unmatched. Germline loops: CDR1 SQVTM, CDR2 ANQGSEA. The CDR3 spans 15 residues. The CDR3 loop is CSVDGGIAGFYEQYF. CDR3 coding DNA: TGCAGCGTTGACGGGGGCATAGCGGGGTTCTACGAGCAGTACTTC.

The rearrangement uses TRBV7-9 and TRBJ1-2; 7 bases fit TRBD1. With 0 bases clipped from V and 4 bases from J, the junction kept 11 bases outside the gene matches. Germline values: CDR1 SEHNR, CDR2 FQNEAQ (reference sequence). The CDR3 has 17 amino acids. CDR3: CASSLALNRGAGYGYTF. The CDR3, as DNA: TGTGCCAGCAGCTTAGCCCTCAACAGGGGCGCAGGCTATGGCTACACCTTC.

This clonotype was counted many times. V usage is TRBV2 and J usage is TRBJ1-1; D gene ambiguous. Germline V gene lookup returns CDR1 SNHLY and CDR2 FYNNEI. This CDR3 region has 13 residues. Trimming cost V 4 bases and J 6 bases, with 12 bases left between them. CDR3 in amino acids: CASSVMANAEAFF. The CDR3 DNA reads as TGTGCCAGCAGTGTCATGGCCAACGCTGAAGCTTTCTTT.

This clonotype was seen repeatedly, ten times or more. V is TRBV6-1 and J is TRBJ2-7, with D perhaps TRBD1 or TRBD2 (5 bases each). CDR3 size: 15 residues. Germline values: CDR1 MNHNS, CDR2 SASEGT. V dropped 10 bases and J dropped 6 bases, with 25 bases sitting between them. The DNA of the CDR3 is TGTGCCACCGGGGTGAGGGGTTCATCCGCGTCCGAGCAGTACTTC. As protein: CATGVRGSSASEQYF.

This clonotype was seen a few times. The CDR3 sequence is CAISEAQETQYF. The DNA of the CDR3 is TGTGCCATCAGTGAAGCTCAAGAGACCCAGTACTTC. The V gene is TRBV10-3, the J gene TRBJ2-5; D gene unclear. V was pared by 3 bases and J by 2 bases, with 4 bases between. Germline values: CDR1 ENHRY, CDR2 SYGVKD. The CDR3 runs to 12 residues.

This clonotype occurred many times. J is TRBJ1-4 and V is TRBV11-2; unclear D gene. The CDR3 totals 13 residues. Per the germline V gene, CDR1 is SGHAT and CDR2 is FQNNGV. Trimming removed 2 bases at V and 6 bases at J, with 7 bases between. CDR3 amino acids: CASSLYQDEKLFF. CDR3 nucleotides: TGTGCCAGCAGCTTATACCAGGATGAAAAACTGTTTTTT.

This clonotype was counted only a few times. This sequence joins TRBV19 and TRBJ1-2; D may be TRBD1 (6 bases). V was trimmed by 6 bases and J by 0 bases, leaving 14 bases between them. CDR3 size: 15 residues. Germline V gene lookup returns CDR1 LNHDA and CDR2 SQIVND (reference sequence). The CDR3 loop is CASRHSGEANYGYTF. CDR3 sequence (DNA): TGTGCCAGTAGACACTCAGGGGAAGCTAACTATGGCTACACCTTC.